The 6 T cell receptor beta chains below come from one sample, sequenced in a study of T cells in localized non-small cell lung cancer. Sequenced by immunoSEQ multiplex PCR; TCRdb stores in-frame clones only, minus some. The table lists tens of thousands of clones, about 78% of them singletons. The sequencing used PBMCs, collected before any cancer treatment. The receptor set was obtained from a man aged 40-75 years with stage II squamous cell lung carcinoma.

The rearrangement uses TRBV7-2 and TRBJ2-7; 8 bases fit TRBD2. Germline CDR1 is SGHTA and CDR2 is FQGNSA. The CDR3 is made up of 15 amino acids. V shed 2 bases and J 2 bases; nucleotides not matched to a gene: 5. CDR3 amino acids: CASSLRDGRAYEQYF. Here the CDR3 DNA reads TGTGCCAGCAGCTTAAGGGACGGGAGGGCCTACGAGCAGTACTTC.

The CDR3 loop is CASSVAATAHYGYTF. As DNA, the CDR3 is TGTGCCAGCAGCGTAGCTGCGACAGCGCACTATGGCTACACCTTC. The chain links TRBV9 to TRBJ1-2; maybe TRBD1 (5 bases). CDR1 and CDR2 from the germline V gene are SGDLS and YYNGEE. V dropped 0 bases and J dropped 3 bases, with 12 bases sitting between them. The CDR3 is 15 amino acids. Together with reference TRBV9 and TRBJ1-2, the CDR3 gives the full variable domain: DSGVTQTPKHLITATGQRVTLRCSPRSGDLSVYWYQQSLDQGLQFLIQYYNGEERAKGNILERFSAQQFPDLHSELNLSSLELGDSALYFCASSVAATAHYGYTFGSGTRLTVV.

V gene TRBV19 combines with J gene TRBJ1-5; D is uncertain. The CDR3 has 15 amino acids. Germline V CDR1 and CDR2: LNHDA, SQIVND (reference sequence). With 1 base removed from V and 4 bases from J, the gap between germline ends came to 11 bases. CDR3 DNA: TGTGCCAGTAGTATAGCCGCAGGCCGAAATCAGCCCCAGCATTTT. As protein: CASSIAAGRNQPQHF.

The chain is built from TRBV7-2 and TRBJ2-2, with D possibly being TRBD2 (6 bases). The V and J ends lost 1 base and 5 bases respectively, with 11 bases between them. Germline V gives CDR1 SGHTA, CDR2 FQGNSA. The CDR3 spans 15 residues. In DNA, the CDR3 is TGTGCCAGCAGCTTAGGCGGGGCCGGGACCGGGGAGCTGTTTTTT. This encodes CASSLGGAGTGELFF.

V and J are TRBV4-1 and TRBJ1-1; possibly TRBD1 for D (5 bases). The CDR3 length is 13 residues. V dropped 5 bases and J dropped 4 bases, with 11 bases sitting between them. The germline gives CDR1 MGHRA, CDR2 YSYEKL. CDR3 residues: CASSSGQATEAFF. The CDR3, as DNA: TGCGCCAGCAGCTCTGGACAAGCCACTGAAGCTTTCTTT.

This clone was observed a handful of times. The chain has TRBV19 and TRBJ1-5, with 9 nucleotides matching TRBD1. Germline V gene data show CDR1 as LNHDA and CDR2 as SQIVND (reference sequence). This CDR3 contains 17 residues. V was pared by 7 bases and J by 0 bases, with 10 bases of the junction left unmatched. This CDR3 is CASKRTGATSSNQPQHF. CDR3 DNA: TGTGCCAGTAAGAGGACAGGGGCCACCAGTAGCAATCAGCCCCAGCATTTT.